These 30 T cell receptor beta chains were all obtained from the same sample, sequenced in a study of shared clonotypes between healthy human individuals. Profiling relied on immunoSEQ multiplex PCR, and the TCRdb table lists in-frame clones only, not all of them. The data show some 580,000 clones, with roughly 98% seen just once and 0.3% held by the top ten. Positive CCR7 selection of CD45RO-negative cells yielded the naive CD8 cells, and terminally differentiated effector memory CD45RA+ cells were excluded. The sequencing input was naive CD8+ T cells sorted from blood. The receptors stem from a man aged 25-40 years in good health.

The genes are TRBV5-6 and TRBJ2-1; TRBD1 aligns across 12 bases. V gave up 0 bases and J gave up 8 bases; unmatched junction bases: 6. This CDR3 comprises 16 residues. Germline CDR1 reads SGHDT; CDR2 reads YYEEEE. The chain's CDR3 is CASSLAGTGGHDEQFF. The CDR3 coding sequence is TGTGCCAGCAGCTTGGCCGGGACAGGGGGCCACGATGAGCAGTTCTTC.

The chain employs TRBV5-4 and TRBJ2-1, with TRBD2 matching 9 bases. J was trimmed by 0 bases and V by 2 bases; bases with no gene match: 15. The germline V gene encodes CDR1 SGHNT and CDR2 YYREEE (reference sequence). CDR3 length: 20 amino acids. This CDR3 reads CASSFPEYLLAGSSYNEQFF. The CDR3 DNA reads TGTGCCAGCAGCTTCCCAGAATATCTGCTAGCGGGGAGCTCCTACAATGAGCAGTTCTTC.

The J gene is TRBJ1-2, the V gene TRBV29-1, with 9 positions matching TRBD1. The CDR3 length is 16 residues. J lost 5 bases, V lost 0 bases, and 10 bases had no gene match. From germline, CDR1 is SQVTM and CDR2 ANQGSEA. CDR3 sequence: CSVEDRSDRGSYGYTF. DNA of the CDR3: TGCAGCGTTGAAGATCGTTCGGACAGGGGATCATATGGCTACACCTTC.

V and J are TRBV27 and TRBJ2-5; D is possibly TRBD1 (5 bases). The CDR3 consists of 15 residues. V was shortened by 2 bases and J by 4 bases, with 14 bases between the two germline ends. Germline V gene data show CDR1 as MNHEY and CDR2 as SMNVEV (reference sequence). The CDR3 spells CASSLLGAHTETQYF. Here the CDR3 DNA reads TGTGCCAGCAGTTTACTTGGGGCACATACAGAGACCCAGTACTTC.

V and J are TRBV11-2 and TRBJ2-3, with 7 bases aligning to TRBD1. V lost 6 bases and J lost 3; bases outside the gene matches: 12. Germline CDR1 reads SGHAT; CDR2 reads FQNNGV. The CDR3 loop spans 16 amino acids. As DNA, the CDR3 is TGTGCCAGCAGGGTAGGGTGGGGACAGTCAACAGATACGCAGTATTTT. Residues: CASRVGWGQSTDTQYF.

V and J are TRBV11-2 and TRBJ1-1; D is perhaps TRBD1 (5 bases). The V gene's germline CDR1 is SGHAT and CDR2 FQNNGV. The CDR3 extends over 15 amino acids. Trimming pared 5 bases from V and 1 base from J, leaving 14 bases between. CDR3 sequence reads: CASSPRDFGNTEAFF. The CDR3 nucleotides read TGTGCCAGCAGCCCGAGGGACTTTGGGAACACTGAAGCTTTCTTT.

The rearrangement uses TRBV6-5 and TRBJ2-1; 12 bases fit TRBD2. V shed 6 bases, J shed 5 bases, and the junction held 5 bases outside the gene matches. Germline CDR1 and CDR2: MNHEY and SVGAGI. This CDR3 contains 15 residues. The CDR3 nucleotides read TGTGCCAGCAGATCACTAGCGGGAGGTAACAATGAGCAGTTCTTC. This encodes CASRSLAGGNNEQFF.

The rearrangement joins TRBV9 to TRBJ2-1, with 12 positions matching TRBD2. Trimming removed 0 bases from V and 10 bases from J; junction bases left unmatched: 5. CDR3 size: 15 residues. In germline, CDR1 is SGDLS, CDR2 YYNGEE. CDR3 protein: CASSVETSGSREQFF. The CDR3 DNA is TGTGCCAGCAGCGTAGAGACTAGCGGGAGTAGGGAGCAGTTCTTC.

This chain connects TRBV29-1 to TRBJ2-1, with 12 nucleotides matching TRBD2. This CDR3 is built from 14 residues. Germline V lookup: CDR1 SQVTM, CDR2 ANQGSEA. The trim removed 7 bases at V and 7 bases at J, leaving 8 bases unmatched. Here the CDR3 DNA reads TGCAGCGCTGGAAGACTAGCGGGAGAGAATGAGCAGTTCTTC. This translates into CSAGRLAGENEQFF.

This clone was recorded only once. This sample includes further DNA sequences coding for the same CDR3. This CDR3 reads CASSPRGYGYTF. The CDR3 DNA sequence: TGTGCCAGCAGCCCCCGAGGCTATGGCTACACCTTC. V gene TRBV7-2 combines with J gene TRBJ1-2; D unresolved. The CDR3 is 12 residues long. CDR1 is SGHTA and CDR2 is FQGNSA in the germline V gene. Trimming pared 5 bases from V and 4 bases from J, leaving 8 bases between.

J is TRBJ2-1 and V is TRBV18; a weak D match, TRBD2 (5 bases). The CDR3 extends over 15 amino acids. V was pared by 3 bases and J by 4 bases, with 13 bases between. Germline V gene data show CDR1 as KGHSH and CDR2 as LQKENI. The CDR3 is CASSPEGLTYNEQFF. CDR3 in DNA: TGTGCCAGCTCACCTGAAGGACTTACGTACAATGAGCAGTTCTTC.

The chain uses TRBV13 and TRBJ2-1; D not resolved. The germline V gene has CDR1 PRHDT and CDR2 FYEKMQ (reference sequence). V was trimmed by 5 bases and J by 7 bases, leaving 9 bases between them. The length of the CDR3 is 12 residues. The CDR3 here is CASSDRLNEQFF. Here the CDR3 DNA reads TGTGCCAGCAGCGACCGATTGAATGAGCAGTTCTTC.

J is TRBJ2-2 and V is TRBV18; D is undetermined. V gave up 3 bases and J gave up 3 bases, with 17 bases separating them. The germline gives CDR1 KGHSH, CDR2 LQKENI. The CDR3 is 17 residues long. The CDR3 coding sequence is TGTGCCAGCTCACCGTACCAACTCCCGGTAGACACCGGGGAGCTGTTTTTT. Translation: CASSPYQLPVDTGELFF.

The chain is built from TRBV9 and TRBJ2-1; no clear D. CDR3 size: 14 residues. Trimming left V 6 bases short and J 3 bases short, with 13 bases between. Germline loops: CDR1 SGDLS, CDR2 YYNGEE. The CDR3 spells CASNGGGSYNEQFF. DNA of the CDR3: TGTGCCAGCAACGGCGGCGGAAGCTACAATGAGCAGTTCTTC.

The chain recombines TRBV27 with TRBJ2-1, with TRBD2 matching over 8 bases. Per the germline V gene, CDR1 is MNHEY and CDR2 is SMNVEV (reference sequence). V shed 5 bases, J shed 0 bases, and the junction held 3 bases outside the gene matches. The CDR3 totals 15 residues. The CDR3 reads CASSRGTSSYNEQFF. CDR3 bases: TGTGCCAGCAGTAGGGGGACTAGCTCCTACAATGAGCAGTTCTTC.

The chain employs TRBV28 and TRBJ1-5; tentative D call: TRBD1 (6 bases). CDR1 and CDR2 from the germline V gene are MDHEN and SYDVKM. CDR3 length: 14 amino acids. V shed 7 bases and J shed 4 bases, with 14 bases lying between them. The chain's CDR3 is CASNRDRENQPQHF. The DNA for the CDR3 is TGTGCCAGCAACAGGGACCGCGAAAATCAGCCCCAGCATTTT.

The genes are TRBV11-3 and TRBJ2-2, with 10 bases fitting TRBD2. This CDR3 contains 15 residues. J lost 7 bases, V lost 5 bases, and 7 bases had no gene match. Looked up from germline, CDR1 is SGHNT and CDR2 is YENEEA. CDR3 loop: CASSHLAGEGGELFF. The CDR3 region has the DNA TGTGCCAGCAGCCACCTAGCGGGAGAGGGCGGGGAGCTGTTTTTT. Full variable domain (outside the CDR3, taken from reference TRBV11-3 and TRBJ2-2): EAGVVQSPRYKIIEKKQPVAFWCNPISGHNTLYWYLQNLGQGPELLIRYENEEAVDDSQLPKDRFSAERLKGVDSTLKIQPAELGDSAVYLCASSHLAGEGGELFFGEGSRLTVL.

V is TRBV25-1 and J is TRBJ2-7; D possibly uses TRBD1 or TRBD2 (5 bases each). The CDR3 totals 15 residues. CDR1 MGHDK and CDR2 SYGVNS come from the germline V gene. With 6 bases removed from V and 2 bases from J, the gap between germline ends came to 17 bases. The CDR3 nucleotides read TGTGCCAGCAGGAACTTCCGGGACGGAACCTACGAGCAGTACTTC. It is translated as CASRNFRDGTYEQYF.

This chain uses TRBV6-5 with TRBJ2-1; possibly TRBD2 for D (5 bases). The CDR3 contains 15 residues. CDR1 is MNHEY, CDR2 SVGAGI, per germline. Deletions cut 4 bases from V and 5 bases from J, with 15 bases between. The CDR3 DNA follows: TGTGCCAGCAGTTTGGCGCCCCCGGGGAACAATGAGCAGTTCTTC. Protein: CASSLAPPGNNEQFF.

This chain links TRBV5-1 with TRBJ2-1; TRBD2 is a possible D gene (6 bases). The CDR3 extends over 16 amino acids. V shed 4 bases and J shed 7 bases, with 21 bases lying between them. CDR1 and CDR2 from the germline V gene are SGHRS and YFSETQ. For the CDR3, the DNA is TGCGCCAGCAGCGAACGCAGTTTACACCGGGAGAATGAGCAGTTCTTC. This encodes CASSERSLHRENEQFF.

The CDR3 nucleotides are TGTGCCAGCAGTCCCACCCTGCTGGTCTACACCATATATTTT. This gives the protein CASSPTLLVYTIYF. The chain uses TRBV6-1 and TRBJ1-3, with D unclear. Trimming cost V 5 bases and J 8 bases, with 16 bases left between them. The CDR3 loop spans 14 amino acids. Germline V gene data show CDR1 as MNHNS and CDR2 as SASEGT.

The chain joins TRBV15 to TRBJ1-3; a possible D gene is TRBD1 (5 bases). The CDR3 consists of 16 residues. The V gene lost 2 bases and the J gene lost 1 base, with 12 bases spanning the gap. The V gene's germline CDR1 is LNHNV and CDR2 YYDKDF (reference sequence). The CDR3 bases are TGTGCCACCAGCAGACCTGGGGCATGGTCTGGAAACACCATATATTTT. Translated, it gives CATSRPGAWSGNTIYF.

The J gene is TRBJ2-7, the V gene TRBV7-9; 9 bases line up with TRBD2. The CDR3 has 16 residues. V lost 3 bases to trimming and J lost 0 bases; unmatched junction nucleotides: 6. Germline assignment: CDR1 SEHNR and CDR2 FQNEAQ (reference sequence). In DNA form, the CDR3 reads TGTGCCAGCAGCTTTCCCCTAGCGGGGACCTCCTACGAGCAGTACTTC. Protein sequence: CASSFPLAGTSYEQYF.

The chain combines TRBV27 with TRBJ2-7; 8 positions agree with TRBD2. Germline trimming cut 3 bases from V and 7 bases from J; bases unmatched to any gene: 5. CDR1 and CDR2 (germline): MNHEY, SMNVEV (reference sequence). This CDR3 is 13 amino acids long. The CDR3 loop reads CASSLREDREQYF. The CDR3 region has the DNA TGTGCCAGCAGTTTGCGGGAGGACCGGGAGCAGTACTTC.

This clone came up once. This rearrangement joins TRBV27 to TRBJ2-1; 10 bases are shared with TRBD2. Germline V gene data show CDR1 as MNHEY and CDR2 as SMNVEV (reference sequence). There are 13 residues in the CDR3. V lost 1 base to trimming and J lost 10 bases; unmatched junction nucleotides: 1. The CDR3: CASSLLLAGEQFF. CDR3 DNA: TGTGCCAGCAGTTTATTACTAGCGGGGGAGCAGTTCTTC.

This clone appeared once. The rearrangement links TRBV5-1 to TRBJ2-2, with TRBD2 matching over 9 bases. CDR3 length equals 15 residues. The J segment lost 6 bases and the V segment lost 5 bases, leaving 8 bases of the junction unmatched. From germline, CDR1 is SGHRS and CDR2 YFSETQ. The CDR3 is CASRTLAGAAGELFF. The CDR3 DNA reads TGCGCCAGCAGAACGTTAGCGGGAGCGGCCGGGGAGCTGTTTTTT.

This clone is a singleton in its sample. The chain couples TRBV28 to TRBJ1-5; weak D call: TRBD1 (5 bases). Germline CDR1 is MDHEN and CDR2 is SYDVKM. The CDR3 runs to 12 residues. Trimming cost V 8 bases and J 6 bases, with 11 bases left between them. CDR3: CASWQGGQPQHF. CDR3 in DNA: TGTGCCAGCTGGCAGGGTGGTCAGCCCCAGCATTTT.

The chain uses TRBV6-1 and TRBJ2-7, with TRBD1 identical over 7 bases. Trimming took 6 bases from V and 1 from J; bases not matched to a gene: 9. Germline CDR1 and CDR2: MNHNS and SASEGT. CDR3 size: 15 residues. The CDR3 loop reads CASRRNRGGSYEQYF. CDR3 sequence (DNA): TGTGCCAGCAGGCGGAACAGGGGTGGTTCCTACGAGCAGTACTTC.

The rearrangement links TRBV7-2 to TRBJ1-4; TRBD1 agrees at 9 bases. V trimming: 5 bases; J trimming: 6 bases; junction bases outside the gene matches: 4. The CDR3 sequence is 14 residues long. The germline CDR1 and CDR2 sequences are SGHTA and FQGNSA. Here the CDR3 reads CASSRGQGDEKLFF. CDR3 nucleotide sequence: TGTGCCAGCAGCAGGGGACAGGGCGATGAAAAACTGTTTTTT.

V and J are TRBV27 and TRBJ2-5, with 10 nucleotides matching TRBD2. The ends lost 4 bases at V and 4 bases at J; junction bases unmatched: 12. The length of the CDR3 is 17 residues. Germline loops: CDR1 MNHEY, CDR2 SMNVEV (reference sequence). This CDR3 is CASSSGLAGVGGETQYF. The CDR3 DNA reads TGTGCCAGCAGTTCGGGCCTAGCGGGAGTGGGGGGAGAGACCCAGTACTTC.